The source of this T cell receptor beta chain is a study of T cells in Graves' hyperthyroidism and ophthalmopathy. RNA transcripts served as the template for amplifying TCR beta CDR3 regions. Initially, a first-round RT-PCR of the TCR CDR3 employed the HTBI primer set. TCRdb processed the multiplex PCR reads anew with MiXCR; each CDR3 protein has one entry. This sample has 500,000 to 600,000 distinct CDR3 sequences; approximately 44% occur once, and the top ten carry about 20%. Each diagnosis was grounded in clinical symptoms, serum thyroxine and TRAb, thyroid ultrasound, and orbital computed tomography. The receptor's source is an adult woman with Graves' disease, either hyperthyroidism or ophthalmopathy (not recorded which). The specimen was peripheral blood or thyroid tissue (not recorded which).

The DNA of the CDR3 is TGCAGCGTTGTGTATATGGATGGGGTCCAAGAGACCCAGTACTTC. Amino acids: CSVVYMDGVQETQYF. The chain links TRBV29-1 to TRBJ2-5; D is unclear. V shed 4 bases and J shed 1 base, with 16 bases lying between them. This CDR3 contains 15 residues. CDR1 and CDR2 (germline): SQVTM, ANQGSEA.